This T cell receptor (beta chain) was captured in a study of early T cells in non-severe SARS-CoV-2 infection. Trimming pared 7 bases from V and 6 bases from J, leaving 19 bases between. The CDR3 runs to 15 residues. The TCR library protocol attached unique molecular identifiers to the individual cDNA molecules. Each CDR3 protein gets one entry after TCRdb re-called the 5' RACE reads with MiXCR. The sample lists roughly 40,000 distinct CDR3 sequences, approximately 4% occurring once. This clonotype turned up a few times. Sequenced input: whole blood. The J gene is TRBJ2-1, the V gene TRBV12-3 or TRBV12-4; D is ambiguous. The receptor comes from an adult who was a healthcare worker with PCR-confirmed SARS-CoV-2 infection or an uninfected control (not recorded which). The CDR3 sequence is CASTITESWGNEQFF. CDR3 bases: TGTGCCAGCACTATTACGGAATCATGGGGCAATGAGCAGTTCTTC.